This T cell receptor beta chain was sequenced in a study of shared clonotypes between healthy human individuals. Study-wide results and limits: It was observed that roughly 5% of naive CD4 clonotypes were shared across several donors. Few donors restricted represented genetic and exposure-history diversity.

Per germline, CDR1 SNHLY and CDR2 FYNNEI. V dropped 4 bases and J dropped 6; count of bases not matched to a gene: 8. The CDR3 is 15 amino acids. Profiled with immunoSEQ multiplex PCR; TCRdb holds only in-frame clones, not every one. This table holds about 2.4 million clones, 93% found once. In the case of this clone: The target antigen is unknown.

The rearrangement links TRBV2 to TRBJ2-3; 9 bases align to TRBD2. The receptor was derived from a man younger than 30 in good health. Some clones in this sample may be carry-over from other donors' samples. Sequencing input: naive CD4+ T cells from PBMCs. Sample subset: CD45RA+ positively selected. The CDR3 protein is CASSGVAGAEDTQYF. The CDR3 DNA reads TGTGCCAGCAGTGGGGTAGCGGGGGCAGAGGATACGCAGTATTTT.